Listed here is a single TCR beta chain. Its antigen is undetermined. Every isolated RNA sample was fully reverse transcribed, so sequencing captured expressed TCRB transcripts. Measured with immunoSEQ multiplex PCR; TCRdb has only the in-frame clones, and not every one. The sample consists of about 700,000 clones, roughly an eighth of them appearing once. CDR3 length: 18 residues. Germline V lookup: CDR1 MGHDK, CDR2 SYGVNS. Unmatched junction bases numbered 7, after V lost 1 base and J lost 1 base. This specimen belongs to a study of beta chain features in type 1 diabetes. Background on the study: Sorted cells numbering 95 million to 110 million were examined across all samples.

Sorted populations were all over 98% pure. Overall study findings and caveats: Type 1 diabetes patients had moderately but significantly shorter TCRB CDR3s in all four CD4+ subsets. It was not settled here whether HLA type affects TCRB rearrangement.

The origin of this receptor is a man younger than 30 with type 1 diabetes. The chain uses TRBV25-1 and TRBJ1-6, with 7 bases aligning to TRBD1. Sequencing was performed on naive CD4+ T cells from blood. The CDR3 nucleotides read TGTGCCAGCAGTGAATGGCAGGGGGTAGGGTCCTATAATTCACCCCTCCACTTT. As protein: CASSEWQGVGSYNSPLHF. The variable domain in full, with the rest retrieved from reference TRBV25-1 and TRBJ1-6, is EADIYQTPRYLVIGTGKKITLECSQTMGHDKMYWYQQDPGMELHLIHYSYGVNSTEKGDLSSESTVSRIRTEHFPLTLESARPSHTSQYLCASSEWQGVGSYNSPLHFGNGTRLTVT.